This TCR beta chain comes out of a study of T cells in Graves' hyperthyroidism and ophthalmopathy. Study-wide context: Blood from the periphery was taken at initial diagnosis, before any treatment.

General study points: Most clonotypes expanded in thyroid above 0.001 were likewise present in blood.

What was amplified from RNA transcripts were TCR beta CDR3 regions. First-round RT-PCR with HTBI primers amplified the TCR CDR3 region. Via MiXCR, TCRdb re-called the multiplex PCR reads, giving one row per CDR3 protein. The table has some 770,000 distinct CDR3 sequences, 15% to 20% seen once. Participants, patients aged 18 to 65, had newly diagnosed hyperthyroidism with a duration under 2 months. Fresh peripheral blood, under 13 ml, yielded the PBMCs. This clonotype was detected only a few times. The antigen remains unidentified. The germline gives CDR1 LNHDA, CDR2 SQIVND (reference sequence). V lost 1 base to trimming and J lost 5 bases, with 15 bases between them. This CDR3 contains 15 residues.

The TCR was taken from a man between 18 and 29 years old with Graves' hyperthyroidism. Sequenced sample: blood. The chain carries TRBV19 and TRBJ2-7; the D is unclear. The CDR3 loop reads CASSIVAVPWDEQYF. The CDR3 nucleotides read TGTGCCAGTAGTATAGTGGCAGTGCCATGGGACGAGCAGTACTTC.